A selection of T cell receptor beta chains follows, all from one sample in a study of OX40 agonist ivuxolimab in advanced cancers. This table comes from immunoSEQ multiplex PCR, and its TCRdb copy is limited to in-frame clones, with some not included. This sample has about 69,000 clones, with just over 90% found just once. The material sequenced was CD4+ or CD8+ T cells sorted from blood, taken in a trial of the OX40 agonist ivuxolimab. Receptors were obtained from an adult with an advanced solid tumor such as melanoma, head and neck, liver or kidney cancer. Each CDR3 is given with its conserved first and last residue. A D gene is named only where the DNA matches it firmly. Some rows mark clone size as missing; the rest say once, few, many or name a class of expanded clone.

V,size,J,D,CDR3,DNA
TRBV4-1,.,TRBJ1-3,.,CASSQDLWDAGNTIYF,TGCGCCAGCAGCCAAGATCTTTGGGACGCTGGAAACACCATATATTTT
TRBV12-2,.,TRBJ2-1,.,CASRLRGEAYNEQFF,TGTGCAAGTCGTTTAAGGGGGGAAGCCTACAATGAGCAGTTCTTC
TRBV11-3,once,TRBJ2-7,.,CASSQYTGNTYEQYF,TGTGCCAGCAGCCAATACACAGGGAACACCTACGAGCAGTACTTC
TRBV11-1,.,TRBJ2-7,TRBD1,CASSSLWDRPSYEQYF,TGTGCCAGCAGCTCTCTATGGGACAGGCCCTCCTACGAGCAGTACTTC
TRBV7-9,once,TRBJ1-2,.,CASSGRQNYGYTF,TGTGCCAGCAGCGGAAGACAGAACTATGGCTACACCTTC
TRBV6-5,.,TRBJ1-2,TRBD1,CASSQDRAGGYTF,TGTGCCAGCAGCCAGGACAGGGCGGGCGGCTACACCTTC
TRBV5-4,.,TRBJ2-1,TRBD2,CASSPGLAGLYNEQFF,TGTGCCAGCAGCCCCGGACTAGCGGGCCTCTACAATGAGCAGTTCTTC
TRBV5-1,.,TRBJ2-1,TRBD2,CASSTGGGGNEQFF,TGCGCCAGCAGCACCGGCGGCGGGGGGAATGAGCAGTTCTTC
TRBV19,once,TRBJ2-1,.,CASRPLAVSSYNEQFF,TGTGCCAGTAGGCCCTTAGCGGTGTCGTCCTACAATGAGCAGTTCTTC
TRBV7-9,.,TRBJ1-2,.,CASSLDRQGYTF,TGTGCCAGCAGCTTAGATCGACAGGGCTACACCTTC
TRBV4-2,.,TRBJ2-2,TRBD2,CASSQGLAGKNTGELFF,TGTGCCAGCAGCCAGGGACTAGCGGGAAAAAACACCGGGGAGCTGTTTTTT
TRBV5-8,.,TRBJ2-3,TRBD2,CASSLGASGVADTQYF,TGTGCCAGCAGCTTGGGGGCCAGCGGGGTGGCGGATACGCAGTATTTT
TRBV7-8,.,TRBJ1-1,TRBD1,CASSVQGVNTEAFF,TGTGCCAGCAGCGTACAGGGGGTGAACACTGAAGCTTTCTTT
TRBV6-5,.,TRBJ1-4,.,CASVGRSSDEKLFF,TGTGCCAGCGTTGGACGGTCTTCTGATGAAAAACTGTTTTTT
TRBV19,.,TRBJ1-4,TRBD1,CASRRDRVATNEKLFF,TGTGCCAGTAGAAGGGACAGAGTCGCAACTAATGAAAAACTGTTTTTT
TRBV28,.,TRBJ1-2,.,CASSLGNYYGYTF,TGTGCCAGCAGTTTGGGAAACTACTATGGCTACACCTTC
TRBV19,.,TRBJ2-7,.,CASSPTIRGPEQYF,TGTGCCAGTAGTCCGACAATAAGGGGTCCCGAGCAGTACTTC
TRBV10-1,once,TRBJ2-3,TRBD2,CASSDTAGVRFSTDTQYF,TGCGCCAGCAGTGATACTGCGGGGGTTCGCTTCTCCACAGATACGCAGTATTTT
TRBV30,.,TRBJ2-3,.,CCVRGLGTDTQYF,TGTTGCGTTCGGGGGCTCGGCACAGATACGCAGTATTTT
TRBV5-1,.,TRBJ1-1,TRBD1,CASSPGTGGTEAFF,TGCGCCAGCAGCCCAGGGACAGGGGGCACTGAAGCTTTCTTT
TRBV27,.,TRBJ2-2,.,CASRRLQGASTGELFF,TGTGCCAGCAGGAGGTTGCAAGGGGCTTCGACCGGGGAGCTGTTTTTT
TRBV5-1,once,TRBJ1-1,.,CASSLGGPNVGNTEAFF,TGCGCCAGCAGCTTGGGGGGGCCTAATGTGGGGAACACTGAAGCTTTCTTT
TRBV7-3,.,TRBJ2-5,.,CASSVTGRRETQYF,TGTGCCAGCAGCGTTACAGGGAGACGAGAGACCCAGTACTTC
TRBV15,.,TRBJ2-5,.,CATSRTEQETQYF,TGTGCCACCAGCCGGACGGAACAAGAGACCCAGTACTTC
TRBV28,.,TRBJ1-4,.,CASSFWSGGLFF,TGTGCCAGCAGTTTTTGGAGCGGGGGGTTGTTTTTT
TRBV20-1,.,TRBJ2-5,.,CSARSEETQYF,TGCAGTGCTAGGAGCGAGGAGACCCAGTACTTC
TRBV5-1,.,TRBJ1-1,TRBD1,CASSRTGENTEAFF,TGCGCCAGCAGCCGGACAGGGGAAAACACTGAAGCTTTCTTT
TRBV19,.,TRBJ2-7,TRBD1,CASSISGTDPYEQYF,TGTGCCAGTAGTATTTCCGGGACAGACCCTTACGAGCAGTACTTC
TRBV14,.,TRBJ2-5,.,CASSQRVTSSETQYF,TGTGCCAGCAGCCAACGTGTAACTAGTTCTGAGACCCAGTACTTC
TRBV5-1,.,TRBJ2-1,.,CASSTRLIKDNEQFF,TGCGCCAGCAGCACCAGACTGATTAAAGACAATGAGCAGTTCTTC
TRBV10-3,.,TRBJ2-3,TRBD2,CAISETGGASTDTQYF,TGTGCCATCAGCGAGACGGGGGGAGCTAGCACAGATACGCAGTATTTT
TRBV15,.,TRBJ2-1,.,CATSRDLVANEQFF,TGTGCCACCAGCAGAGATCTTGTTGCTAATGAGCAGTTCTTC
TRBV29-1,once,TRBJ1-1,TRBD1,CSAKQGPNTEAFF,TGCAGCGCAAAACAGGGGCCGAACACTGAAGCTTTCTTT
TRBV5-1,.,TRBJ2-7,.,CASSTGLPPYEQYF,TGCGCCAGCAGCACCGGACTTCCTCCCTACGAGCAGTACTTC
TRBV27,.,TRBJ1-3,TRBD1,CASRKQGVGNTIYF,TGTGCCAGCAGGAAACAGGGGGTCGGAAACACCATATATTTT
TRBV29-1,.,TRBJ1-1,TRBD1,CSVIQGLNTEAFF,TGCAGCGTTATACAGGGGTTGAACACTGAAGCTTTCTTT
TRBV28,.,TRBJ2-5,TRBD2,CASSFFGLAGNQETQYF,TGTGCCAGCAGTTTTTTCGGACTAGCGGGTAACCAAGAGACCCAGTACTTC
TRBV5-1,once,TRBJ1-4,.,CASRMGFSNEKLFF,TGCGCCAGCAGGATGGGATTTAGTAATGAAAAACTGTTTTTT
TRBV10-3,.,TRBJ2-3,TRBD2,CAIASGSLQYF,TGTGCCATCGCCAGCGGGAGCTTGCAGTATTTT
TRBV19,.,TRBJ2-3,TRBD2,CAAGTSGRADTQYF,TGTGCCGCCGGGACTAGCGGGAGAGCAGATACGCAGTATTTT